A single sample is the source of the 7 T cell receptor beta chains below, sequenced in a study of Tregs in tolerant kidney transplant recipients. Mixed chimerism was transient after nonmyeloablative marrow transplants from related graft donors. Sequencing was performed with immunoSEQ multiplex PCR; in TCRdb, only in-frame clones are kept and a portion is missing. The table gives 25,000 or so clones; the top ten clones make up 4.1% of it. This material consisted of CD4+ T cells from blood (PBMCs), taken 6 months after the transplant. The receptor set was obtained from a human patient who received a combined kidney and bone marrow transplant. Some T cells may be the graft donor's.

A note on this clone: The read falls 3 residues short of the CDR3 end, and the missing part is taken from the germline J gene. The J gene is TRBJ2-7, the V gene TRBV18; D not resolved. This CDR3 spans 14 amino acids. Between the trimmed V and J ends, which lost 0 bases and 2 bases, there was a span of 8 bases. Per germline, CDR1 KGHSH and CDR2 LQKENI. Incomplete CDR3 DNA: TGTGCCAGCTCACCACCGAGCCGTCCCTACGAG. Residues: CASSPPSRPYE. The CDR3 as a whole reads CASSPPSRPYEQYF.

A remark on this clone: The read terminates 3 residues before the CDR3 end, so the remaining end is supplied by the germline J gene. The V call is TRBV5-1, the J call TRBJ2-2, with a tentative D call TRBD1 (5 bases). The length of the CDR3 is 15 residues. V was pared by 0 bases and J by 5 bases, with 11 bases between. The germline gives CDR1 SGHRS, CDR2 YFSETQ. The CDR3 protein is CASSLAGMGTGELFF. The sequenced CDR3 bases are TGCGCCAGCAGCTTGGCAGGGATGGGGACCGGGGAG. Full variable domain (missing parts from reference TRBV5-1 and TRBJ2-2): KAGVTQTPRYLIKTRGQQVTLSCSPISGHRSVSWYQQTPGQGLQFLFEYFSETQRNKGNFPGRFSGRQFSNSRSEMNVSTLELGDSALYLCASSLAGMGTGELFFGEGSRLTVL.

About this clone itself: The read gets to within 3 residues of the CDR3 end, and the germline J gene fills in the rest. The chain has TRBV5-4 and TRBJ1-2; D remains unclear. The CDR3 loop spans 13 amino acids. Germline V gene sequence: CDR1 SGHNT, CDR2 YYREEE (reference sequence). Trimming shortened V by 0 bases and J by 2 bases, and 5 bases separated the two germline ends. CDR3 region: CASSLALNYGYTF. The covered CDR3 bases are TGTGCCAGCAGCTTGGCACTCAACTATGGC.

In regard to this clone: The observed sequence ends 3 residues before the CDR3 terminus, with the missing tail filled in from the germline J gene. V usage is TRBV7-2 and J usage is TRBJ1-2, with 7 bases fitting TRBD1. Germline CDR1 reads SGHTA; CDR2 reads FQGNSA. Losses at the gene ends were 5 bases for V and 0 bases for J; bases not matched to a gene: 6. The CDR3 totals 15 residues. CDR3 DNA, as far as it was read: TGTGCCAGCAGCGATAGGACAGGCCCTAACTATGGC. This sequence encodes CASSDRTGPNYG. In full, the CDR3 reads CASSDRTGPNYGYTF.

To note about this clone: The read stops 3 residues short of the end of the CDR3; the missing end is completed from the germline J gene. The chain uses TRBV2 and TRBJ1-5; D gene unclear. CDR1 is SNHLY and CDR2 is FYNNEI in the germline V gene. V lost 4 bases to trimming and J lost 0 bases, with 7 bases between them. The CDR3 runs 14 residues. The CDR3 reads CASSATNSNQPQHF. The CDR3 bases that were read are TGTGCCAGCAGTGCCACAAATAGCAATCAGCCC.

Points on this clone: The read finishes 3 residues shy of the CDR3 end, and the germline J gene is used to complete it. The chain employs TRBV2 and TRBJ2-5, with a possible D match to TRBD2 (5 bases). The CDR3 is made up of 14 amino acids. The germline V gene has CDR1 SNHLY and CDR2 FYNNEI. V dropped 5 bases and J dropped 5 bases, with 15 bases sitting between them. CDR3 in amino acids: CASSRAGLSETQYF. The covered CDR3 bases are TGTGCCAGCAGTAGGGCGGGTTTGTCGGAGACC.

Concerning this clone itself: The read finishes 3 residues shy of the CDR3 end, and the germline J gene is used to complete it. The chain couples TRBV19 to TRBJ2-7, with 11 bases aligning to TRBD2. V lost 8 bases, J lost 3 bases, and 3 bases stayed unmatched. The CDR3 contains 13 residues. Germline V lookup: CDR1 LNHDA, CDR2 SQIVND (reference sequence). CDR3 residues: CASGTSGDYEQYF. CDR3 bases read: TGTGCCAGTGGGACTAGCGGTGACTACGAG.